The 19 T cell receptor beta chains below all came from one sample that was sequenced in a study of cytomegalovirus exposure and HLA in healthy donors. The PCR ran on 60 Vbeta and 13 Jbeta primers. The protocol was immunoSEQ multiplex PCR, while the TCRdb copy is restricted to in-frame clones and leaves out a portion. In total, the table holds nearly 200,000 clones. The specimen was PBMCs. All receptors derive from a boy aged 5 to 17 in good health and CMV-seronegative.

The V call is TRBV5-1, the J call TRBJ2-2; no clear D. Trimming removed 2 bases at V and 1 base at J, with 6 bases between. CDR3 length: 14 residues. Germline lookup yields CDR1 SGHRS and CDR2 YFSETQ. This CDR3 reads CASSFGRNTGELFF. As DNA, the CDR3 is TGCGCCAGCAGCTTTGGGCGGAACACCGGGGAGCTGTTTTTT.

The chain employs TRBV5-1 and TRBJ2-1, with D unresolved. The germline CDR1 and CDR2 sequences are SGHRS and YFSETQ. The CDR3 runs to 14 residues. V lost 1 base, J lost 3 bases, and 8 bases lay in between. This chain's CDR3 is CASSLLVFYNEQFF. The CDR3 DNA follows: TGCGCCAGCAGCTTGTTAGTCTTCTACAATGAGCAGTTCTTC.

The chain carries TRBV27 and TRBJ2-3; D may be TRBD2 (7 bases). Trimming left V 7 bases short and J 4 bases short, with 18 bases between. This CDR3 region has 15 residues. Germline lookup yields CDR1 MNHEY and CDR2 SMNVEV (reference sequence). This chain's CDR3 is CASTPRRGAPDTQYF. As DNA, the CDR3 is TGTGCCAGCACGCCCAGACGGGGGGCGCCAGATACGCAGTATTTT.

The chain carries TRBV11-2 and TRBJ2-5, with TRBD1 as a possible D gene (6 bases). The germline V gene has CDR1 SGHAT and CDR2 FQNNGV. V was trimmed by 3 bases and J by 7 bases, leaving 18 bases between them. The CDR3 loop spans 15 amino acids. The CDR3, as DNA: TGTGCCAGCAGCTTGATGACAGGCACTATAGGGACCCAGTACTTC. Its protein is CASSLMTGTIGTQYF.

This rearrangement joins TRBV7-8 to TRBJ2-7; 9 bases map to TRBD2. CDR1 and CDR2 (germline): SGHVS, FQNEAQ. V lost 3 bases, J lost 1 base, and 4 bases stayed unmatched. There are 15 residues in the CDR3. CDR3 loop: CASSFRTSESYEQYF. The CDR3 nucleotides read TGTGCCAGCAGCTTCAGGACTAGCGAGTCCTACGAGCAGTACTTC.

The chain combines TRBV7-8 with TRBJ2-5, with 12 bases matching TRBD2. V lost 0 bases to trimming and J lost 3 bases; unmatched junction nucleotides: 20. The germline V gene has CDR1 SGHVS and CDR2 FQNEAQ. This CDR3 has 22 residues. Here the CDR3 reads CASSLARGVTSGGTPGKETQYF. In DNA form, the CDR3 reads TGTGCCAGCAGCTTAGCAAGAGGGGTGACTAGCGGGGGCACCCCAGGGAAAGAGACCCAGTACTTC.

The rearrangement uses TRBV6-5 and TRBJ1-3; perhaps TRBD1 as D (5 bases). CDR1 is MNHEY, CDR2 SVGAGI, per germline. V was trimmed by 2 bases and J by 8 bases, leaving 13 bases between them. CDR3 size: 14 residues. The CDR3 region has the DNA TGTGCCAGCAGTTACAGGGCAGGGTCGGACACCATATATTTT. It yields the protein CASSYRAGSDTIYF.

The chain has TRBV7-9 and TRBJ1-1; no clear D gene. This CDR3 comprises 12 residues. Germline loops: CDR1 SEHNR, CDR2 FQNEAQ (reference sequence). V lost 1 base, J lost 5 bases, and 5 bases lay in between. CDR3 protein: CASSLGETEAFF. The CDR3 coding sequence is TGTGCCAGCAGCTTAGGAGAAACTGAAGCTTTCTTT.

The V and J genes are TRBV11-2 and TRBJ1-2, with D possibly being TRBD1 (6 bases). The CDR3 runs 17 residues. Germline CDR1 SGHAT, CDR2 FQNNGV. The V gene lost 6 bases and the J gene lost 2 bases, with 22 bases spanning the gap. CDR3 DNA sequence: TGTGCCAGCAGTCCTATCAATTTGGGCAGGGGAAACTATGGCTACACCTTC. Protein sequence: CASSPINLGRGNYGYTF.

V gene TRBV25-1 combines with J gene TRBJ1-1, with D hard to call. Germline values: CDR1 MGHDK, CDR2 SYGVNS. V gave up 8 bases and J gave up 1 base, with 5 bases separating them. There are 11 residues in the CDR3. The CDR3 nucleotides are TGTGCCAGCCTAAAGAACACTGAAGCTTTCTTT. As protein: CASLKNTEAFF.

The rearrangement uses TRBV19 and TRBJ2-2; D may be TRBD1 (6 bases). The CDR3 length is 14 residues. Trimming cost V 3 bases and J 7 bases, with 12 bases left between them. Germline V lookup: CDR1 LNHDA, CDR2 SQIVND (reference sequence). Here the CDR3 reads CASSMQGFVGELFF. The CDR3 DNA reads TGTGCCAGTAGTATGCAGGGGTTTGTCGGGGAGCTGTTTTTT.

The chain employs TRBV4-2 and TRBJ2-3; D is perhaps TRBD2 (6 bases). CDR3 length equals 16 residues. Trimming took off 4 bases at V and 0 bases at J, with 14 bases between the two ends. Germline CDR1 reads LGHNA; CDR2 reads YNFKEQ. CDR3 protein: CASSPGTSPSTDTQYF. The CDR3 DNA reads as TGTGCCAGCAGCCCCGGGACTTCCCCTAGCACAGATACGCAGTATTTT.

The chain links TRBV7-6 to TRBJ1-1, with D maybe TRBD1 (6 bases). Germline V gives CDR1 SGHVS, CDR2 FNYEAQ. Trimming cost V 0 bases and J 8 bases, with 13 bases left between them. This CDR3 spans 14 amino acids. CDR3 nucleotide sequence: TGTGCCAGCAGCTTAGCGGGGGGGGCGAGGGAAGCTTTCTTT. Its translation: CASSLAGGAREAFF.

V and J are TRBV6-1 and TRBJ2-3; no reliable D call. Germline V gives CDR1 MNHNS, CDR2 SASEGT. Trimming took 2 bases from V and 6 from J, leaving 9 bases between them. The CDR3 totals 13 residues. The CDR3 DNA reads TGTGCCAGCAGTGAACGGGTATATGATACGCAGTATTTT. As protein: CASSERVYDTQYF.

The J gene is TRBJ2-7, the V gene TRBV19; 9 nucleotides align to TRBD2. Germline CDR1 and CDR2: LNHDA and SQIVND (reference sequence). The CDR3 runs 14 residues. V gave up 8 bases and J gave up 2 bases; unmatched junction bases: 7. The CDR3 nucleotides read TGTGCCAGTTCCCCTGCGGGGGGGACCTACGAGCAGTACTTC. It encodes CASSPAGGTYEQYF.

This sequence joins TRBV7-9 and TRBJ1-5; tentatively, D is TRBD1 (6 bases). V lost 4 bases to trimming and J lost 7 bases, with 17 bases between them. The germline V gene encodes CDR1 SEHNR and CDR2 FQNEAQ (reference sequence). This CDR3 has 15 amino acids. The CDR3 DNA reads as TGTGCCAGCAGCTCCGGGGGGGCGGCGGACCAGCCCCAGCATTTT. Protein product: CASSSGGAADQPQHF.

The chain combines TRBV27 with TRBJ2-5, with D possibly TRBD1 on 6 matching bases. TRBJ2-7 explains the end of the DNA better; the J call may be wrong. CDR3 length: 15 amino acids. The germline gives CDR1 MNHEY, CDR2 SMNVEV (reference sequence). CDR3 bases: TGTGCCAGCAGTTTAAGGACAGAAAACTCCTACGAGCAGTACTTC. Translation: CASSLRTENSYEQYF.

The chain joins TRBV7-8 to TRBJ1-2; D uncertain. The CDR3 sequence is 19 residues long. The germline V gene encodes CDR1 SGHVS and CDR2 FQNEAQ. V was clipped by 4 bases and J by 0 bases, with 24 bases between them. CDR3 DNA: TGTGCCAGCAGCTCGGAACGAGGACGGGAGGGCTTAGCTAACTATGGCTACACCTTC. Amino acid sequence: CASSSERGREGLANYGYTF.

The V call is TRBV9, the J call TRBJ2-5; D might be TRBD2 (6 bases). Matching the DNA end better, TRBJ2-7 makes the J call doubtful. This CDR3 has 13 amino acids. Germline CDR1 and CDR2: SGDLS and YYNGEE. The CDR3: CASSAAGSYEQYF. CDR3 nucleotides: TGTGCCAGCAGCGCAGCGGGCAGCTACGAGCAGTACTTC.